This T cell receptor beta chain was obtained from a study of a mutant IDH1 vaccine in newly diagnosed glioma. About this clone: Its antigen is undetermined.

Sequencing used immunoSEQ multiplex PCR; TCRdb keeps in-frame clones, though not all of them. The sample lists about 60,000 clones; 75% to 85% were seen once. Time point meaning: week 35, safety follow-up. Topical imiquimod was applied with each vaccine dose, which held 300 ug of mutant IDH1 20-mer peptide. CDR3 length: 11 amino acids. Germline V CDR1 and CDR2: MNHEY, SVGAGI. The V end was cut by 10 bases, the J end by 5 bases, with 11 bases between. The sequence derives from a man aged 35-49 years with glioma. This sequence joins TRBV6-5 and TRBJ2-5; D is unclear. The specimen was PBMCs, collected from a glioma patient whose treatment included an IDH1 peptide vaccine. The CDR3 DNA reads TGTGCCACCTCCGCGATGGAGACCCAGTACTTC. It yields the protein CATSAMETQYF.